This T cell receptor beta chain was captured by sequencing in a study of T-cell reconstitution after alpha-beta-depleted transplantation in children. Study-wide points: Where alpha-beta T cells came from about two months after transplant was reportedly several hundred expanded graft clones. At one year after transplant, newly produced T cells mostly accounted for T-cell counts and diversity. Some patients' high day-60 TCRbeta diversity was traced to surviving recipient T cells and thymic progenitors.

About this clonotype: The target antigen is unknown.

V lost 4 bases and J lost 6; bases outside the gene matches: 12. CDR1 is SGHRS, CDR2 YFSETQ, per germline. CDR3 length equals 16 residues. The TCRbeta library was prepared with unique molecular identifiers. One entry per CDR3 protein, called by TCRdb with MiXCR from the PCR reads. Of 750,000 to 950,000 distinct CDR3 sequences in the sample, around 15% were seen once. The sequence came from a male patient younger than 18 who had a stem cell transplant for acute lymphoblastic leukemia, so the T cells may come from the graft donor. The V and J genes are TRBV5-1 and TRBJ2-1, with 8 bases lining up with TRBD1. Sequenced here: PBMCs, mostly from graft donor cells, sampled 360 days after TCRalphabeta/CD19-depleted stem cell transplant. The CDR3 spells CASSPVGQGSVNEQFF. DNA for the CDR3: TGCGCCAGCAGCCCGGTTGGACAGGGTTCCGTCAATGAGCAGTTCTTC.